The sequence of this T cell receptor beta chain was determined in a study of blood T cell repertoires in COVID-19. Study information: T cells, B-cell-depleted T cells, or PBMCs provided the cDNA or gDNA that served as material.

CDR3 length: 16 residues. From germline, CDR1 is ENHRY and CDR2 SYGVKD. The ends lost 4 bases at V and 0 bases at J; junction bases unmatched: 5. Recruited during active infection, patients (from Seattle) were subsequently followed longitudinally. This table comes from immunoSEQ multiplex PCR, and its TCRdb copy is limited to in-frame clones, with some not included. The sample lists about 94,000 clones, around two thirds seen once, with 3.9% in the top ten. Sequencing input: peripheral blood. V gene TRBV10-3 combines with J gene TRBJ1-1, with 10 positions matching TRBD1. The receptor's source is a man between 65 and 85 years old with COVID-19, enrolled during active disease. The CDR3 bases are TGTGCCATCAGTGTTCGGACAGGGGGAATGAACACTGAAGCTTTCTTT. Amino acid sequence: CAISVRTGGMNTEAFF.